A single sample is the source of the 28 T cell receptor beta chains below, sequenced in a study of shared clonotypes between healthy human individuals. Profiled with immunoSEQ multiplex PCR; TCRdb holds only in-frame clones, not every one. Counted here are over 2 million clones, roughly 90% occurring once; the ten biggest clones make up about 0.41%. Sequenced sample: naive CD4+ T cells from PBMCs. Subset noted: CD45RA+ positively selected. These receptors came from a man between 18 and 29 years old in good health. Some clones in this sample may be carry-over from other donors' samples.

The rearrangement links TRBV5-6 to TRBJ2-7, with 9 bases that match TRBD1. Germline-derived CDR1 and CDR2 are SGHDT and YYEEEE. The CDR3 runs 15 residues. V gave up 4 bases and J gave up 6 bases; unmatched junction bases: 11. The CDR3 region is CASSPRTGVRVEQYF. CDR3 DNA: TGTGCCAGCAGCCCTCGGACAGGGGTTAGGGTCGAGCAGTACTTC.

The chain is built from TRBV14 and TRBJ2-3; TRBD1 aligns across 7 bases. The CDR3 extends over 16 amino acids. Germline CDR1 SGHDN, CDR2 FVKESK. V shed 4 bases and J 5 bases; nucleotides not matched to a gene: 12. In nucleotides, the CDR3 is TGTGCCAGCAGCCCGTTGGGACAGTACGAGGGAGATACGCAGTATTTT. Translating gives CASSPLGQYEGDTQYF.

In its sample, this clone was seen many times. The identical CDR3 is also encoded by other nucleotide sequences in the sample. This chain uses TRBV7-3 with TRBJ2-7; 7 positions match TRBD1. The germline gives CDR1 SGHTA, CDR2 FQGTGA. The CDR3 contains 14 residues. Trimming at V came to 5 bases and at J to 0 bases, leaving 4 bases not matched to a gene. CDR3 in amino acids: CASSPTGSSYEQYF. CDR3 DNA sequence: TGTGCCAGCAGCCCGACAGGGAGCTCCTACGAGCAGTACTTC.

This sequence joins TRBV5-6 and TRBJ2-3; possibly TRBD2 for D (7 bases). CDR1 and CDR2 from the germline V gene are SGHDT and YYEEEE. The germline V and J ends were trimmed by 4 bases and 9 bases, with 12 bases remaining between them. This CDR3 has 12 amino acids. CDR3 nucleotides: TGTGCCAGCAGCCCCAGGGGAGGGACGCAGTATTTT. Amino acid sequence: CASSPRGGTQYF.

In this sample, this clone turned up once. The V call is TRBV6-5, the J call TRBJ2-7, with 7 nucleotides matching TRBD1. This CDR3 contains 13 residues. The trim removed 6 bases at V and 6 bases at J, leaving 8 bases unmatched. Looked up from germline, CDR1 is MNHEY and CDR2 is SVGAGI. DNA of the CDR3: TGTGCCAGCAGCCGGCGGAACAGGGGCGAGCAGTACTTC. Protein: CASSRRNRGEQYF.

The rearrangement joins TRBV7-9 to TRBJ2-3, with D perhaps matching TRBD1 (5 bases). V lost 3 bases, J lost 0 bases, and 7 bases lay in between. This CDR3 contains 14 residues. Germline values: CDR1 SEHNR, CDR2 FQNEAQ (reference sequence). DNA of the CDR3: TGTGCCAGCAGCTTCGGACACAGCACAGATACGCAGTATTTT. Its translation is CASSFGHSTDTQYF.

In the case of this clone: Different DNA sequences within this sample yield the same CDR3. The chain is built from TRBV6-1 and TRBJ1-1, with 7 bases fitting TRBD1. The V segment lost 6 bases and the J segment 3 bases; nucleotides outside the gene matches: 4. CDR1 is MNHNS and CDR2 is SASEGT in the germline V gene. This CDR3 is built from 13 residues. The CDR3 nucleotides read TGTGCCAGCAGAATTACAGGGGACACTGAAGCTTTCTTT. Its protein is CASRITGDTEAFF.

CDR3 sequence reads: CASSDAVLASYNEQFF. The CDR3 coding sequence is TGTGCCAGCAGCGACGCCGTTCTAGCGTCTTACAATGAGCAGTTCTTC. This rearrangement joins TRBV7-2 to TRBJ2-1; perhaps TRBD2 as D (6 bases). V lost 5 bases and J 4 bases, leaving 18 bases between the germline ends. The CDR3 spans 16 residues. Germline V gives CDR1 SGHTA, CDR2 FQGNSA. The full variable domain, completed using reference TRBV7-2 and TRBJ2-1, is GAGVSQSPSNKVTEKGKDVELRCDPISGHTALYWYRQSLGQGLEFLIYFQGNSAPDKSGLPSDRFSAERTGGSVSTLTIQRTQQEDSAVYLCASSDAVLASYNEQFFGPGTRLTVL.

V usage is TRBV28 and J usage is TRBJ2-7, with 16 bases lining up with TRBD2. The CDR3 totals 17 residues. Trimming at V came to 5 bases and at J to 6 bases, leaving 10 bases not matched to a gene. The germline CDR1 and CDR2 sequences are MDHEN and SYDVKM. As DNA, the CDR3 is TGTGCCAGCAGTGAAATTGGGACTAGCGGGAGGGCCGGCGAGCAGTACTTC. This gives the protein CASSEIGTSGRAGEQYF.

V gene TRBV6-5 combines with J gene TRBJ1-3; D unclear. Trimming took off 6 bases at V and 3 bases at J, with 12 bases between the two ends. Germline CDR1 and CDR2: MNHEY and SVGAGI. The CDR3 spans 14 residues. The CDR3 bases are TGTGCCAGCAGCCCAGTACGGATTGGAAACACCATATATTTT. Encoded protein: CASSPVRIGNTIYF.

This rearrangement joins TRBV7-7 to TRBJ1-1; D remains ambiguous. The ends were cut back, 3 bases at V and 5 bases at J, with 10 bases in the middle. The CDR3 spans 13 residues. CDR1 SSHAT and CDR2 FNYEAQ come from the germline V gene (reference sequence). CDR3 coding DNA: TGTGCCAGCAGCTTGAGTATTTGGACTGAAGCTTTCTTT. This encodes CASSLSIWTEAFF.

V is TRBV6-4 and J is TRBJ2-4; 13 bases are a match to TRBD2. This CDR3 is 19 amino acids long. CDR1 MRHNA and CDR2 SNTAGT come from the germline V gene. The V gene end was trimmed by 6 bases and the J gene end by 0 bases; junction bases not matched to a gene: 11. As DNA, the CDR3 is TGTGCCAGCAGGAAGATCGGGACTAGCGGGGAACTAGCCAAAAACATTCAGTACTTC. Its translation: CASRKIGTSGELAKNIQYF.

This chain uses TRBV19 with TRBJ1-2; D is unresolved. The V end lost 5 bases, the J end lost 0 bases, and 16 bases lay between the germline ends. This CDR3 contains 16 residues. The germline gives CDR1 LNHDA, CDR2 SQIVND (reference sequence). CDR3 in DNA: TGTGCCAGTAGTTTAGGACCGGCGATATCTAACTATGGCTACACCTTC. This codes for CASSLGPAISNYGYTF.

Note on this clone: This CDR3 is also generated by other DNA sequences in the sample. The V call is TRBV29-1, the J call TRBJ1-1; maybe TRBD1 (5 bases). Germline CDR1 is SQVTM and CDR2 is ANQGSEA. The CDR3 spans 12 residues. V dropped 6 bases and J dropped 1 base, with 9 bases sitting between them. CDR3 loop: CSVRQGNTEAFF. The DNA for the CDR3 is TGCAGCGTACGGCAGGGGAACACTGAAGCTTTCTTT.

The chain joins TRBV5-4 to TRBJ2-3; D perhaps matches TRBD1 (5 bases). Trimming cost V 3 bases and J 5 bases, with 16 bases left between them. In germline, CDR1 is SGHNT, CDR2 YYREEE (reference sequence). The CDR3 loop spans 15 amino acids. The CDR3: CASSSQGGSQDTQYF. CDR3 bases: TGTGCCAGCAGCTCCCAGGGCGGATCACAAGATACGCAGTATTTT. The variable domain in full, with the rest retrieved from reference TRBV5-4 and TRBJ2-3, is ETGVTQSPTHLIKTRGQQVTLRCSSQSGHNTVSWYQQALGQGPQFIFQYYREEENGRGNFPPRFSGLQFPNYSSELNVNALELDDSALYLCASSSQGGSQDTQYFGPGTRLTVL.

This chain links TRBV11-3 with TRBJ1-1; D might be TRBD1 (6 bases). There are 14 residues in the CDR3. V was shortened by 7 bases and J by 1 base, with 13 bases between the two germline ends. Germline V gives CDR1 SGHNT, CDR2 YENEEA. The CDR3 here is CASTQSGQNTEAFF. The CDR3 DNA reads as TGTGCCAGCACCCAGTCGGGACAGAACACTGAAGCTTTCTTT.

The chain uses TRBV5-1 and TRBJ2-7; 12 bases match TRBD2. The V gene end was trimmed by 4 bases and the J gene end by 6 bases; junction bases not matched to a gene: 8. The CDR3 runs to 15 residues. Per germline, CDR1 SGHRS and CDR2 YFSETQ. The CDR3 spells CASSHRLAGDPEQYF. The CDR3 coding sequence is TGCGCCAGCAGCCATCGACTAGCGGGAGATCCCGAGCAGTACTTC.

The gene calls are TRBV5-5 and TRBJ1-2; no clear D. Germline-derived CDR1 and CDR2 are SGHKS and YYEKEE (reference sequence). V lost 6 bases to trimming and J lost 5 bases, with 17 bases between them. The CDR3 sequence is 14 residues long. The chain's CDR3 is CASIPGGIGYGYTF. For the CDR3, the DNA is TGTGCCAGCATCCCAGGCGGGATAGGGTATGGCTACACCTTC.

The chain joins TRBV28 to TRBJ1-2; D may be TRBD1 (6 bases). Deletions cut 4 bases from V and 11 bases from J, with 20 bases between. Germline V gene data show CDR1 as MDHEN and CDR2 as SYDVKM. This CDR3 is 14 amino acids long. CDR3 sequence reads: CASSSHDRPQRYTF. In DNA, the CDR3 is TGTGCCAGCAGTTCCCACGACAGGCCCCAGAGGTACACCTTC.

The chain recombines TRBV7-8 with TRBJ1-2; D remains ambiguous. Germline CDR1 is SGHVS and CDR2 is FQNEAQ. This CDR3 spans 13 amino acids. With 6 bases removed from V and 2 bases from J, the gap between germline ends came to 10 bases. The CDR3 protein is CASRAGVNYGYTF. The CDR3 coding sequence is TGTGCCAGCAGGGCAGGTGTCAACTATGGCTACACCTTC.

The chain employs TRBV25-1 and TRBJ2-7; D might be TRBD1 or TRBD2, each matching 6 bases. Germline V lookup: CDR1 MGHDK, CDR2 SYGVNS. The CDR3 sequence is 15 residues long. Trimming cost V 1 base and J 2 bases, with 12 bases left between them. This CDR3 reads CASSESGALPYEQYF. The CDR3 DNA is TGTGCCAGCAGTGAATCGGGGGCCCTGCCCTACGAGCAGTACTTC.

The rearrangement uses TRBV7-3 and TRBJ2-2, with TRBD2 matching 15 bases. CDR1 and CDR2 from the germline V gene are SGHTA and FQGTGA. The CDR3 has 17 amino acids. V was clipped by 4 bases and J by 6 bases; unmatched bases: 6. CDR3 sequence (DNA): TGTGCCAGCAGCTGGGGACTAGCGGGAGGTCTCCCCGGGGAGCTGTTTTTT. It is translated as CASSWGLAGGLPGELFF.

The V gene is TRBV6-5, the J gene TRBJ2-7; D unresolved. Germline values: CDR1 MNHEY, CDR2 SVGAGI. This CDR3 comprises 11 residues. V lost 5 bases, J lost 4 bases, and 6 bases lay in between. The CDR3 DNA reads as TGTGCCAGCAGTGCTAATTACGAGCAGTACTTC. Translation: CASSANYEQYF.

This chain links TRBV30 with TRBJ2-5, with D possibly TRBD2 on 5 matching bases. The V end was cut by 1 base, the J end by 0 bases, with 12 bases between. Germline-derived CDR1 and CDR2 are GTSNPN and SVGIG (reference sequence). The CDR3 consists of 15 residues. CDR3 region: CAWSADSWYQETQYF. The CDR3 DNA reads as TGTGCCTGGAGTGCGGACTCGTGGTACCAAGAGACCCAGTACTTC.

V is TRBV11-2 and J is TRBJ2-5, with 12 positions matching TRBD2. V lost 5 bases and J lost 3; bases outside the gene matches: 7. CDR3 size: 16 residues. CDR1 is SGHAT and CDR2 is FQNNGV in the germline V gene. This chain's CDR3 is CASSRGLAGREETQYF. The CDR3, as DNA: TGTGCCAGCAGCCGAGGACTAGCGGGACGGGAAGAGACCCAGTACTTC.

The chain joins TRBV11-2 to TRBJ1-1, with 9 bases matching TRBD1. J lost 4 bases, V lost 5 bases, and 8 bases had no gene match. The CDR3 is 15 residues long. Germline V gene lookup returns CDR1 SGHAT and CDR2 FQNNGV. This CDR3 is CASSNPGQGPTEAFF. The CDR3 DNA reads TGTGCCAGCAGCAATCCGGGACAGGGTCCCACTGAAGCTTTCTTT.

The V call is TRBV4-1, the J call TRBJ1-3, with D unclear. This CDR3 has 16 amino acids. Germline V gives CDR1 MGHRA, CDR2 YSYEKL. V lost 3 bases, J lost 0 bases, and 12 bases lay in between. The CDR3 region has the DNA TGCGCCAGCAGCCATAATGTAGCCCCCTCTGGAAACACCATATATTTT. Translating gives CASSHNVAPSGNTIYF.

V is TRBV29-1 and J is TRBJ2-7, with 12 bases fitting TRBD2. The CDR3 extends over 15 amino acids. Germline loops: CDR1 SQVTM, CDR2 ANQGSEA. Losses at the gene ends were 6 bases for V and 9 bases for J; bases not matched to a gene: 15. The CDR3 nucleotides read TGCAGCGTCATGCTGGGACTAGCGGGCCCTCGGGTGCAGTACTTC. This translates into CSVMLGLAGPRVQYF.